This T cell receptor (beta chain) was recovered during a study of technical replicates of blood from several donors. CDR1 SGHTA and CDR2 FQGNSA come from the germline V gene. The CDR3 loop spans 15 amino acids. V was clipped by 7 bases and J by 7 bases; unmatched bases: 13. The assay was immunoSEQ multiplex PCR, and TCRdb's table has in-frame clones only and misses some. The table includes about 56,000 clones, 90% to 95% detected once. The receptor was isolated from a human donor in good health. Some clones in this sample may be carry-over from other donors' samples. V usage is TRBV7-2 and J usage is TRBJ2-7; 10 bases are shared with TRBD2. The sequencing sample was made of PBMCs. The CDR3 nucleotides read TGTGCCAGCATCGTTACTAGCGGGGCGTTCGGTGAGCAGTACTTC. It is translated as CASIVTSGAFGEQYF.